The 18 T cell receptor beta chains given below trace back to one sample, sequenced in a study of blood T cell repertoires in COVID-19. Method: immunoSEQ multiplex PCR; TCRdb's copy keeps in-frame clones and lacks some. The table lists around 130,000 clones, 80% to 85% of them singletons, with roughly 8.7% in the top ten. Sequences were obtained from peripheral blood. Receptors originate from a man aged 30-40 years with COVID-19, enrolled during active disease.

This chain uses TRBV9 with TRBJ1-4; D unresolved. Germline values: CDR1 SGDLS, CDR2 YYNGEE. Trimming removed 4 bases at V and 2 bases at J, with 9 bases between. The CDR3 has 14 residues. CDR3 protein: CASSNSPTNEKLFF. The CDR3 DNA follows: TGTGCCAGCAGCAACTCCCCCACTAATGAAAAACTGTTTTTT.

V usage is TRBV2 and J usage is TRBJ2-3; 7 bases match TRBD2. Trimming at V came to 11 bases and at J to 6 bases, leaving 14 bases not matched to a gene. Germline lookup yields CDR1 SNHLY and CDR2 FYNNEI. There are 14 residues in the CDR3. The CDR3 region is CAGGRGVGRDTQYF. In DNA, the CDR3 is TGTGCCGGAGGCCGGGGGGTAGGACGGGATACGCAGTATTTT.

This clone was observed a single time. The rearrangement uses TRBV28 and TRBJ1-6, with D tentatively TRBD1 (5 bases). The germline V and J ends were trimmed by 7 bases and 1 base, with 11 bases remaining between them. Per germline, CDR1 MDHEN and CDR2 SYDVKM. The CDR3 runs 15 residues. CDR3 nucleotide sequence: TGTGCCAGCACCAGGAGGGGTTCCTATAATTCACCCCTCCACTTT. It yields the protein CASTRRGSYNSPLHF.

The rearrangement joins TRBV25-1 to TRBJ1-4; 7 positions agree with TRBD1. Germline loops: CDR1 MGHDK, CDR2 SYGVNS. The CDR3 is 14 residues long. The trim removed 7 bases at V and 3 bases at J, leaving 5 bases unmatched. CDR3 amino acids: CASTMGQPNEKLFF. The DNA for the CDR3 is TGTGCCAGCACGATGGGACAGCCTAATGAAAAACTGTTTTTT.

V is TRBV5-6 and J is TRBJ1-2; TRBD1 agrees at 7 bases. The CDR3 sequence is 13 residues long. Per germline, CDR1 SGHDT and CDR2 YYEEEE. V lost 0 bases, J lost 7 bases, and 3 bases stayed unmatched. The CDR3: CASSLARTGGYTF. CDR3 nucleotide sequence: TGTGCCAGCAGCTTGGCCCGGACAGGTGGCTACACCTTC.

This chain joins TRBV6-6 and TRBJ2-2, with 11 bases that match TRBD2. The germline gives CDR1 MNHNY, CDR2 SVGAGI (reference sequence). The CDR3 has 14 residues. The J segment lost 5 bases and the V segment lost 7 bases, leaving 3 bases of the junction unmatched. This chain's CDR3 is CASMTSGITGELFF. The CDR3 DNA is TGTGCCAGCATGACTAGCGGGATAACCGGGGAGCTGTTTTTT.

V and J are TRBV15 and TRBJ1-5; no clear D gene. Trimming shortened V by 2 bases and J by 0 bases, and 5 bases separated the two germline ends. Germline V gene sequence: CDR1 LNHNV, CDR2 YYDKDF (reference sequence). There are 14 residues in the CDR3. The CDR3 region has the DNA TGTGCCACCAGCAGATCGGGTAGCAATCAGCCCCAGCATTTT. Protein product: CATSRSGSNQPQHF.

The chain carries TRBV19 and TRBJ2-3; D might be TRBD2 (6 bases). Trimming took off 7 bases at V and 4 bases at J, with 18 bases between the two ends. The CDR3 totals 15 residues. The germline V gene encodes CDR1 LNHDA and CDR2 SQIVND (reference sequence). The CDR3 here is CASKGAGGDPDTQYF. CDR3 sequence (DNA): TGTGCCAGTAAAGGGGCGGGCGGGGACCCAGATACGCAGTATTTT.

Details on this clone: The same CDR3 can be traced to other DNA sequences in this sample. The chain employs TRBV5-4 and TRBJ1-1, with TRBD1 as a possible D gene (5 bases). This CDR3 is 14 amino acids long. V shed 3 bases and J shed 0 bases, with 9 bases lying between them. In germline, CDR1 is SGHNT, CDR2 YYREEE (reference sequence). In DNA, the CDR3 is TGTGCCAGCAGCTCGACAGTCATGAACACTGAAGCTTTCTTT. Its translation is CASSSTVMNTEAFF.

The rearrangement uses TRBV28 and TRBJ1-5, with 10 bases lining up with TRBD1. CDR3 length: 17 amino acids. Looked up from germline, CDR1 is MDHEN and CDR2 is SYDVKM. The junction had 10 bases not matched to a gene; V was cut back by 8 bases and J by 0 bases. CDR3 coding DNA: TGTGCCAGCTACCGGGACAGGGGCCCTTATAGCAATCAGCCCCAGCATTTT. The encoded protein is CASYRDRGPYSNQPQHF. Using reference TRBV28 and TRBJ1-5 for the parts outside the CDR3, the full variable domain is DVKVTQSSRYLVKRTGEKVFLECVQDMDHENMFWYRQDPGLGLRLIYFSYDVKMKEKGDIPEGYSVSREKKERFSLILESASTNQTSMYLCASYRDRGPYSNQPQHFGDGTRLSIL.

This chain links TRBV4-3 with TRBJ2-6; D not certain. Deletions cut 2 bases from V and 0 bases from J, with 17 bases between. Germline CDR1 and CDR2: LGHNA and YSLEER. The CDR3 has 19 amino acids. CDR3 sequence (DNA): TGCGCCAGCAGCCAAACCCCCGGGTCCTTCAGCTCTGGGGCCAACGTCCTGACTTTC. It translates to CASSQTPGSFSSGANVLTF.

The chain carries TRBV28 and TRBJ1-2, with TRBD1 identical over 9 bases. The CDR3 loop spans 14 amino acids. The trim removed 4 bases at V and 5 bases at J, leaving 5 bases unmatched. Germline V CDR1 and CDR2: MDHEN, SYDVKM. CDR3 in DNA: TGTGCCAGCAGTTCGGGACAGGGTCGGTATGGCTACACCTTC. Encoded protein: CASSSGQGRYGYTF.

The CDR3 nucleotides are TGCGCCAGCAGCCGCACAGGGGACCAAGAGACCCAGTACTTC. Amino acids: CASSRTGDQETQYF. This chain uses TRBV5-1 with TRBJ2-5; 7 bases agree with TRBD1. Per the germline V gene, CDR1 is SGHRS and CDR2 is YFSETQ. The CDR3 covers 14 residues. Trimming removed 4 bases from V and 0 bases from J; junction bases left unmatched: 3.

V usage is TRBV7-9 and J usage is TRBJ2-7; D is perhaps TRBD1 (6 bases). The length of the CDR3 is 13 residues. V shed 3 bases and J shed 2 bases, with 8 bases lying between them. The germline CDR1 and CDR2 sequences are SEHNR and FQNEAQ (reference sequence). The CDR3 sequence is CASSLAGAYEQYF. For the CDR3, the DNA is TGTGCCAGCAGCTTGGCAGGGGCCTACGAGCAGTACTTC.

This clone was detected many times. The J gene is TRBJ2-3, the V gene TRBV7-2; 15 bases align to TRBD2. CDR3 length: 19 amino acids. Germline V gene lookup returns CDR1 SGHTA and CDR2 FQGNSA. V was clipped by 1 base and J by 1 base; unmatched bases: 6. The CDR3 is CASSLDPGLAGGRTDTQYF. CDR3 coding DNA: TGTGCCAGCAGCTTAGACCCTGGACTAGCGGGAGGGCGCACAGATACGCAGTATTTT.

The chain has TRBV7-9 and TRBJ2-7; 9 nucleotides align to TRBD2. The V and J ends lost 1 base and 3 bases, in that order; junction bases with no gene match: 4. This CDR3 spans 15 amino acids. Germline lookup yields CDR1 SEHNR and CDR2 FQNEAQ (reference sequence). The CDR3 coding sequence is TGTGCCAGCAGCTTAGGGGCTAGCGGGAACTACGAGCAGTACTTC. Its protein product is CASSLGASGNYEQYF. The full variable domain, completed using reference TRBV7-9 and TRBJ2-7, is DTGVSQNPRHKITKRGQNVTFRCDPISEHNRLYWYRQTLGQGPEFLTYFQNEAQLEKSRLLSDRFSAERPKGSFSTLEIQRTEQGDSAMYLCASSLGASGNYEQYFGPGTRLTVT.

The genes are TRBV7-2 and TRBJ1-4, with TRBD1 matching over 7 bases. Germline V gene sequence: CDR1 SGHTA, CDR2 FQGNSA. V gave up 4 bases and J gave up 8 bases; unmatched junction bases: 7. The CDR3 runs 14 residues. This CDR3 reads CASSSQGTGEKLFF. In nucleotides, the CDR3 is TGTGCCAGCAGCTCACAGGGGACGGGGGAAAAACTGTTTTTT.

The CDR3 sequence is CASSLGQGDYGYTF. CDR3 in DNA: TGTGCCAGCAGTTTAGGTCAGGGCGACTATGGCTACACCTTC. The genes are TRBV28 and TRBJ1-2, with a possible D match to TRBD1 (5 bases). Germline V lookup: CDR1 MDHEN, CDR2 SYDVKM. CDR3 size: 14 residues. V lost 2 bases to trimming and J lost 3 bases, with 10 bases between them.